This passage covers 12 T cell receptor beta chains from one sample sequenced in a study of regulatory T cells in long-lasting Graves disease. Noted time point: newly diagnosed GD, antithyroid drugs for less than 3 months. RNA from PBMCs was the source of the TCR library. Assembly of TCR beta libraries relied on iRepertoire HTBI primers together with Arm-PCR of CDR3 regions. Each CDR3 protein is one row after TCRdb ran MiXCR on the multiplex PCR reads. Among some 350,000 distinct CDR3 sequences listed, 15% to 20% were seen once. This sample also belongs to another study, concerning T cells in Graves' hyperthyroidism and ophthalmopathy.

The input for sequencing was peripheral blood mononuclear cells (PBMCs), taken at new diagnosis, from a patient treated with antithyroid drugs. The receptor set was obtained from a woman under 30 with Graves disease.

In the case of this clonotype: The conserved phenylalanine or tryptophan is not found at the CDR3 terminus, so this likely reflects a read error. No DNA is shown, since the ends of the CDR3 on it are uncertain; the CDR3 is the one TCRdb lists. The chain joins TRBV5-5 to TRBJ1-2. Per the germline V gene, CDR1 is SGHKS and CDR2 is YYEKEE (reference sequence). The CDR3 has 11 amino acids, counting both end residues. This CDR3 is CASSLRGRIRV.

This rearrangement joins TRBV7-3 to TRBJ2-3; 9 bases line up with TRBD1. The CDR3 is 15 amino acids. Per germline, CDR1 SGHTA and CDR2 FQGTGA. Trimming at V came to 8 bases and at J to 1 base, leaving 7 bases not matched to a gene. CDR3 nucleotide sequence: TGTGCCAGCTCACCCGGGACAGGGCGCACAGATACGCAGTATTTT. It specifies CASSPGTGRTDTQYF.

The sample holds many counts of this clonotype. The chain joins TRBV27 to TRBJ2-7, with 10 positions matching TRBD1. This CDR3 has 13 residues. Germline V gives CDR1 MNHEY, CDR2 SMNVEV (reference sequence). V lost 5 bases, J lost 7 bases, and 5 bases stayed unmatched. Here the CDR3 reads CASSPGQGVEQYF. Here the CDR3 DNA reads TGTGCCAGCAGTCCCGGACAGGGGGTAGAGCAGTACTTC.

Concerning this clonotype itself: A much larger clone is a single base away; this may be a read error. This chain uses TRBV7-9 with TRBJ2-1, with 9 bases identical to TRBD2. The CDR3 extends over 16 amino acids. Germline-derived CDR1 and CDR2 are SEHNR and FQNEAQ (reference sequence). The CDR3 here is CASSHAGAGGHNGQFF. CDR3 bases: TGTGCCAGCAGCCACGCGGGAGCGGGGGGCCACAATGGGCAGTTCTTC.

J is TRBJ1-1 and V is TRBV12-3 or TRBV12-4, with a weak D call TRBD1 (6 bases). V was cut by 7 bases and J by 8 bases, with 14 bases left in between. This CDR3 has 12 amino acids. CDR3 nucleotide sequence: TGTGCCAGCACTTACCCGGGGGCCGAAGCTTTCTTT. This encodes CASTYPGAEAFF.

This chain connects TRBV12-3 or TRBV12-4 to TRBJ1-1; possibly TRBD1 for D (6 bases). The CDR3 is 13 amino acids. V lost 1 base and J lost 10, with 13 bases in between. The CDR3 nucleotides read TGTGCCAGCAGTTTAGGGGGGGGGCTAGGAGCTTTCTTT. Amino acid sequence: CASSLGGGLGAFF.

In this sample, this clonotype turned up many times. The chain combines TRBV12-3 or TRBV12-4 with TRBJ1-5; D might be TRBD1 (5 bases). This CDR3 spans 16 amino acids. V was clipped by 0 bases and J by 3 bases, with 12 bases between them. The CDR3 spells CASSLALGETNQPQHF. The CDR3 DNA sequence: TGTGCCAGCAGTTTAGCGCTAGGGGAGACCAATCAGCCCCAGCATTTT.

There are many counts of this clonotype. The chain joins TRBV5-1 to TRBJ2-5; D possibly matches TRBD1 or TRBD2 (5 bases each). CDR3 size: 15 residues. CDR1 is SGHRS, CDR2 YFSETQ, per germline. V was clipped by 4 bases and J by 5 bases, with 18 bases between them. CDR3 nucleotides: TGCGCCAGCAGCCCGGAGGCAGGGTTCTCGGAGACCCAGTACTTC. It translates to CASSPEAGFSETQYF.

The V and J genes are TRBV7-3 and TRBJ1-1; 9 nucleotides match TRBD1. The CDR3 contains 16 residues. Germline assignment: CDR1 SGHTA and CDR2 FQGTGA. With 5 bases clipped from V and 0 bases from J, the junction kept 7 bases outside the gene matches. The CDR3 coding sequence is TGTGCCAGCAGCCCCGGGACAGGGAATATGAACACTGAAGCTTTCTTT. It specifies CASSPGTGNMNTEAFF.

There are many counts of this clonotype. The chain employs TRBV20-1 and TRBJ1-5, with D possibly being TRBD1 (5 bases). V lost 4 bases and J 2 bases, leaving 12 bases between the germline ends. CDR1 and CDR2 (germline): DFQATT, SNEGSKA (reference sequence). This CDR3 has 14 residues. CDR3 loop: CSAIREEGNQPQHF. In DNA form, the CDR3 reads TGCAGTGCTATCAGGGAAGAAGGCAATCAGCCCCAGCATTTT.

V and J are TRBV30 and TRBJ1-3; D gene unclear. Trimming shortened V by 0 bases and J by 3 bases, and 15 bases separated the two germline ends. The CDR3 loop spans 16 amino acids. CDR1 is GTSNPN, CDR2 SVGIG, per germline (reference sequence). Here the CDR3 DNA reads TGTGCCTGGAGTGTACTTGCGGGGTCTGGTGGAAACACCATATATTTT. Amino acid sequence: CAWSVLAGSGGNTIYF.

This clonotype was counted many times. The rearrangement uses TRBV12-3 or TRBV12-4 and TRBJ2-5; D uncertain. The CDR3 is 12 residues long. V was pared by 3 bases and J by 4 bases, with 6 bases between. The CDR3 sequence is CASSLGRETQYF. The CDR3 nucleotides read TGTGCCAGCAGTTTGGGCCGAGAGACCCAGTACTTC.